This T cell receptor (beta chain) was recovered during a study of shared clonotypes between healthy human individuals (dated by TCRdb to 2020 to 2022). Background for the entire study: A couple of women and a few men aged 18 to 49 years were included in the cohort. For each donor, CD4 naive and CD4 memory were each run on three plates, CD8 naive on two plates, and CD8 memory on one plate. Blood TCR repertoires of roughly 5 healthy adults were deeply sequenced to estimate repertoire size and the extent of clonotype sharing between individuals. To increase sequencing depth and limit assay-specific biases, TCR repertoire library preparation and sequencing were carried out by different laboratories using diverse techniques. Leukapheresis yielded between about 0.85 and 10 billion PBMCs per donor. Points the paper makes about the study in general: Naive subsets generally had larger estimated clonotype richness than memory subsets did. Rarefaction of sorted-subset datasets indicated incomplete sequencing despite the large sequencing depth. The small number of donors limited the genetic and exposure-history diversity represented. Sampling was limited to blood, and TCR repertoires in tissue likely differ from TCR repertoires in blood. Compared with non-shared clonotypes, the clonotypes found in all four sorted-subset donors had higher generation probabilities. Pairwise subsampling indicated that sequencing depth was expected to affect the degree of clonotype sharing among donors. Sharing across a few donors was observed for 4.5% to 6.5% of naive CD4, 3% to 3.5% of naive CD8, 2% to 2.5% of memory CD4, and about 0.39% of memory CD8 clonotypes.

The donors were healthy, HIV-negative adults with no recently reported acute infections or vaccinations. Every donor was a Caucasian adult residing in Nashville, Tennessee, USA. CD4+ T cells were enriched by magnetic negative selection, after which naive cells were positively selected on CD45RA and the negative fraction was taken as the memory subset. Blood was obtained by leukapheresis, after which PBMCs were separated by Ficoll-Histopaque density gradient centrifugation and cryopreserved in liquid nitrogen vapor phase. Purity and quantity of every magnetically sorted T cell population were checked by analytical flow cytometry. Genomic DNA was isolated from every sorted fraction and measured by UV absorbance on a Nanodrop 2000c. V loses 4 bases of germline sequence and J loses 10 bases, and the interval between the two ends is 15 bases. The CDR3 numbers 13 residues from cysteine through phenylalanine. Only the CDR3 portion is preserved as DNA: 39 bases, with reading frame beginning at the first base. Looking up the germline V gene yields CDR1 SGHAT and CDR2 FQNNGV.

On this clone itself: Its antigen has not been determined. There are no base qualities to consult, and no much larger clone falls within one base.

Using the deep immunoSEQ assay, TCR CDR3 regions were amplified from genomic DNA by multiplex PCR. Genomic DNA extracted from each cell subset was distributed evenly over all wells of several immunoSEQ 96-well plates, and each plate served as one replicate. For sorted subsets, each replicate PCR was loaded with 200 ng genomic DNA, equivalent to approximately 33,000 T cell genomes. Purified libraries were quantified with a Qubit 3.0 fluorometer, sized on a Bioanalyzer 2100, and re-quantified with the KAPA Library Quantification kit. Each immunoSEQ 96-well plate was sequenced on its own single-read 150-cycle Illumina NextSeq 550 flow cell. The authors' analysis ran thus. Because the immunoSEQ output included only junctional sequences and no quality scores, the filtering could not be the same as the filtering used for full-length reads. Sequences were annotated with PyIR, a Python wrapper for IgBLAST v1.9, using IMGT germline references to assign V/J genes and CDR3. Reads were filtered out if the reads had weak V/J assignments (E-value above 1e-6), no CDR3, stop codons, out-of-frame junctions, or ambiguous translated residues. A V3J clonotype was defined by an identical inferred V gene, J gene, and CDR3 amino acid sequence. The percentage overlap between two repertoires was calculated by dividing the number of shared unique clonotypes by the size of the smaller repertoire. Repertoire richness was assessed with RTK rarefaction, the Chao1 estimator, and Recon v2.1 estimates of unobserved clonotypes. Generation probabilities for all TCRbeta clonotypes obtained by the gDNA method from a few donors were computed using OLGA. As stored in TCRdb, this immuneACCESS dataset retains in-frame rearrangements with V and J assigned. A fraction of the clones does not appear; measured against another copy, unresolved V genes explain less than half of the discrepancy, and the remainder lacks a known reason. V, J and clone size reflect that table, while D and trimming were determined from the DNA. For this sample the table gives 2,500,000 or so clones, of which around 93% were detected only once. The ten largest make up 0.37% of the sample.

The receptor comes from a man younger than 35 in good health. Some clones in this sample may be carry-over from other donors' samples. The sequenced sample consisted of naive CD4+ T cells from PBMCs. The cell subset or site tag for this specimen amounts to: CD45RA+ positively selected. The chain links TRBV11-2 with TRBJ2-3; the D gene is perhaps TRBD1 or TRBD2, each of them matching over 5 bases. The nucleotide sequence reads as follows: TGTGCCAGCAGCTCGAGACCGGGACCATCGCAGTATTTT. It specifies CASSSRPGPSQYF.